This is a list of T cell receptor beta chains from one sample in a study of blood T cell repertoires in COVID-19. Sequencing was performed with immunoSEQ multiplex PCR; in TCRdb, only in-frame clones are kept and a portion is missing. The repertoire consists of tens of thousands of clones, with more than 85% occurring once and the leading ten covering more than 1.5%. Sequencing was carried out using peripheral blood. The origin of the receptors is a man aged 60 to 69 with acute or convalescent COVID-19. Both conserved end residues are part of each CDR3. A D gene is named only where the DNA matches it firmly. Size tells how often a clone was seen (once, few, many) or the class of an expanded clone, and some rows leave it out.

J	V	size	D	DNA	CDR3
TRBJ1-3	TRBV12-1	once	NA	TGTGCCAGCAGCTTTAAAGGCCGGGGGGGATCGGGAAACACCATATATTTT	CASSFKGRGGSGNTIYF
TRBJ2-3	TRBV12-5	NA	NA	TGTGCTAGTGGTTGGGAGTACACAGATACGCAGTATTTT	CASGWEYTDTQYF
TRBJ2-1	TRBV11-3	NA	TRBD2	TGTGCCAGCAGCTTTTCAGCGGGAACCTACAATGAGCAGTTCTTC	CASSFSAGTYNEQFF
TRBJ2-3	TRBV7-9	NA	NA	TGTGCCAGCAGGGCAAGCACAGATACGCAGTATTTT	CASRASTDTQYF
TRBJ2-7	TRBV18	once	TRBD1	TGTGCCAGCTCACCCACGGGACAGATAAATTACGAGCAGTACTTC	CASSPTGQINYEQYF
TRBJ2-2	TRBV19	few	NA	TGTGCCAGTAGTACGCAGGGATACACCGGGGAGCTGTTTTTT	CASSTQGYTGELFF
TRBJ2-3	TRBV11-2	NA	TRBD2	TGTGCCAGCAGCTTAGAAGGGTATACTAGCGGGATCGCAGATACGCAGTATTTT	CASSLEGYTSGIADTQYF
TRBJ1-2	TRBV12-3/TRBV12-4	NA	NA	TGTGCCAGCAGTCATACACCTAACTATGGCTACACCTTC	CASSHTPNYGYTF
TRBJ2-7	TRBV20-1	few	NA	TGCAGTGCTAGGGACAACTACGAGCAGTACTTC	CSARDNYEQYF
TRBJ2-7	TRBV4-3	NA	TRBD1	TGCGCCAGCAGCCGGGGGTTAAGGACAGGGCAGGGCATCTACGAGCAGTACTTC	CASSRGLRTGQGIYEQYF
TRBJ2-7	TRBV28	NA	TRBD1	TGTGCCAGCAGTTTATCCCCGGACAGGGGGCACGACGAGCAGTACTTC	CASSLSPDRGHDEQYF
TRBJ2-1	TRBV29-1	NA	NA	TGCAGCGTTGTGGACAGGCGGAGGGGCAATGAGCAGTTCTTC	CSVVDRRRGNEQFF
TRBJ2-1	TRBV5-1	NA	TRBD1	TGCGCCAGCAGCTTAGGCCCGGGACAGCTTAACAATGAGCAGTTCTTC	CASSLGPGQLNNEQFF
TRBJ1-5	TRBV10-3	NA	NA	TGTGCCATCAGTGATCTTGGCAATCAGCCCCAGCATTTT	CAISDLGNQPQHF
TRBJ2-5	TRBV18	NA	NA	TGTGCCAGCTCACCCGAAGTAGGAGTACAAGAGACCCAGTACTTC	CASSPEVGVQETQYF
TRBJ2-7	TRBV3-1/TRBV3-2	NA	TRBD1	TGTGCCAGCAGTCACAGTTACTCCGGGACAGAAACCTACGAGCAGTACTTC	CASSHSYSGTETYEQYF
TRBJ2-5	TRBV6-5	few	NA	TGTGCCAGCAGTTACGGGCAGGAAACCCAAGAGACCCAGTACTTC	CASSYGQETQETQYF
TRBJ2-7	TRBV11-2	NA	NA	TGTGCCAGCAGCGTCGGACAGTTAACCTACGAGCAGTACTTC	CASSVGQLTYEQYF
TRBJ2-1	TRBV28	NA	NA	TGTGCCAGCAAGACAGGGAGGTCCTACAATGAGCAGTTCTTC	CASKTGRSYNEQFF
TRBJ2-7	TRBV29-1	NA	NA	TGCAGCGTTGAGGACAGCTTAACGGACGAGCAGTACTTC	CSVEDSLTDEQYF
TRBJ1-2	TRBV19	NA	NA	TGTGCCAGTAGTCCACAGTACTATGGCTACACCTTC	CASSPQYYGYTF
TRBJ2-2	TRBV9	NA	NA	TGTGCCAGCAGCGTAGATGCAGGCGGGGAGCTGTTTTTT	CASSVDAGGELFF
TRBJ1-1	TRBV19	NA	NA	TGTGCCAGTAGTATGTTCGGGAACACTGAAGCTTTCTTT	CASSMFGNTEAFF
TRBJ2-4	TRBV15	NA	NA	TGTGCCACCAGCAGAGATCGTGGTGGCGGATCAAACATTCAGTACTTC	CATSRDRGGGSNIQYF
TRBJ1-1	TRBV5-8	NA	TRBD1	TGTGCCAGCAGCTCCCGGGACAGGGTCGATACTTTCTTT	CASSSRDRVDTFF
TRBJ1-4	TRBV7-2	NA	TRBD1	TGTGCCAGCAGCAGGGACAGCGATAATGAAAAACTGTTTTTT	CASSRDSDNEKLFF
TRBJ2-6	TRBV19	NA	TRBD1	TGTGCCAGTAGCCCAGACAGGGGGCCTTCTGGGGCCAACGTCCTGACTTTC	CASSPDRGPSGANVLTF
TRBJ1-3	TRBV9	once	NA	TGTGCCAGCAGCGAGCCGGGGGACACCATATATTTT	CASSEPGDTIYF
TRBJ2-7	TRBV19	NA	NA	TGTGCCAGTAGTTCGCGACAGGCCCTCGAGCAGTACTTC	CASSSRQALEQYF
TRBJ2-1	TRBV11-2	NA	TRBD2	TGTGCCAGCAGCTTAGCTGGCGGGACTAGCGGGAGGGATGAGCAGTTCTTC	CASSLAGGTSGRDEQFF
TRBJ2-1	TRBV18	NA	TRBD1	TGTGCCAGCTCACCCGGGACAGGGGAAGGGAGTGAGCAGTTCTTC	CASSPGTGEGSEQFF
TRBJ1-3	TRBV5-1	NA	NA	TGCGCCAGCAGCTCTTCAGGGTTTTCTGGAAACACCATATATTTT	CASSSSGFSGNTIYF
TRBJ2-3	TRBV29-1	NA	TRBD2	TGCAGCGGTACGAGGGGAGGGTGGGGAGCTAGCGATACGCAGTATTTT	CSGTRGGWGASDTQYF
TRBJ2-3	TRBV27	NA	TRBD2	TGTGCCAGCAGTTCCCGGGAGGGCCTGGGAGATACGCAGTATTTT	CASSSREGLGDTQYF
TRBJ2-7	TRBV12-3/TRBV12-4	NA	NA	TGTGCCAGCAGCCCAGGGGGGAAGCAGTACTTC	CASSPGGKQYF
TRBJ1-5	TRBV3-1/TRBV3-2	NA	NA	TGTGCCAGCAGCCCGCTGGGGGGTCAGCCCCAGCATTTT	CASSPLGGQPQHF
TRBJ1-5	TRBV3-1/TRBV3-2	NA	NA	TGTGCCAGCAGCCAAGATCCCCCGACAGCGAGCAATCAGCCCCAGCATTTT	CASSQDPPTASNQPQHF
TRBJ2-6	TRBV9	NA	TRBD1	TGTGCCAGCAGCGTAGTGGGACAGGGGGCTACCTCTGGGGCCAACGTCCTGACTTTC	CASSVVGQGATSGANVLTF
TRBJ2-7	TRBV11-2	once	TRBD2	TGTGCCAGCAGCCCCGATAGCGGGAGAAATTACGAGCAGTACTTC	CASSPDSGRNYEQYF
TRBJ1-1	TRBV14	NA	TRBD1	TGTGCCAGCAGCCAGGGGGAACAGGGGGGCTATCACATGAACACTGAAGCTTTCTTT	CASSQGEQGGYHMNTEAFF
TRBJ2-7	TRBV11-2	NA	NA	TGTGCCAGCAGCCTAGGCGGGAACGAGCAGTACTTC	CASSLGGNEQYF
TRBJ1-2	TRBV14	NA	NA	TGTGCCAGCAGCCAGTCCAGGGGTTCCGGCTATGGCTACACCTTC	CASSQSRGSGYGYTF
TRBJ2-1	TRBV27	once	NA	TGTGCCAGCAGGACTGCTTCTGACGATGAGCAGTTCTTC	CASRTASDDEQFF
TRBJ2-3	TRBV5-1	NA	TRBD2	TGCGCCAGCAGCCCGGGACTAGGCGCGGATACGCAGTATTTT	CASSPGLGADTQYF
TRBJ2-5	TRBV7-8	NA	NA	TGTGCCAGCAGCTTAGGGAGGGGCGAGACCCAGTACTTC	CASSLGRGETQYF
TRBJ2-1	TRBV19	NA	TRBD2	TGTGCCAGTAGTATCCTAGCGGCCTACAATGAGCAGTTCTTC	CASSILAAYNEQFF
TRBJ1-3	TRBV4-1	NA	TRBD1	TGCGCCAGCAGCCGATCGACAGGGGACTCTGGAAACACCATATATTTT	CASSRSTGDSGNTIYF
TRBJ2-7	TRBV5-1	NA	TRBD1	TGCGCCAGCAGCTTGGCAACCCACAGGGACAGGGGTTTTTCCTACGAGCAGTACTTC	CASSLATHRDRGFSYEQYF
TRBJ2-3	TRBV4-3	NA	NA	TGCGCCAGCAGCCAAGATTGGCTCGGGAGTCGCCCAGATACGCAGTATTTT	CASSQDWLGSRPDTQYF
TRBJ1-1	TRBV11-3	NA	TRBD1	TGTGCCAGCAGCCCGCGCGCCGGGACAGGGAACACTGAAGCTTTCTTT	CASSPRAGTGNTEAFF
TRBJ2-1	TRBV29-1	NA	TRBD1	TGCAGCACCAGGGGACAGGGGGTTAGTAATGAGCAGTTCTTC	CSTRGQGVSNEQFF
TRBJ1-1	TRBV19	NA	TRBD1	TGTGCCACCCTGGACAGGTTTGGAAACACTGAAGCTTTCTTT	CATLDRFGNTEAFF